The 14 T cell receptor beta chains reported below all come from one sample, sequenced in a study of T-cell memory formation after mild COVID-19 (dated by TCRdb to the early 2020s). Libraries were made using 5' RACE. The sequencing machine was an Illumina NovaSeq 6000. Clones were called with MiXCR by TCRdb after fastp trimmed the public reads at Q25, and only in-frame beta chains were retained. Each CDR3 protein gets just one entry, which takes the most common genes and DNA from the rows behind it. The sample table holds about 340,000 distinct CDR3 sequences, of which 10% to 15% were seen once. The biggest ten clones account for about a fifth of the sample. Sequencing was carried out using PBMCs or a T cell subset sorted from them (not recorded which). The receptors stem from a man younger than 30 who had mild COVID-19 (a few samples of this study predate the infection). The sample titles of this study are shuffled in the database, so cell type and time point are left out; the donor was told from shared clones.

This clonotype showed up many times. The gene calls are TRBV6-4 and TRBJ2-3; weak D call: TRBD2 (6 bases). The CDR3 extends over 15 amino acids. The germline V gene encodes CDR1 MRHNA and CDR2 SNTAGT. The ends were cut back, 0 bases at V and 2 bases at J, with 9 bases in the middle. CDR3 sequence: CASSDSSSATDTQYF. The CDR3 DNA reads TGTGCCAGCAGTGACTCGTCTAGCGCCACAGATACGCAGTATTTT.

The V call is TRBV2, the J call TRBJ2-7; D is unresolved. Per the germline V gene, CDR1 is SNHLY and CDR2 is FYNNEI. Trimming took 0 bases from V and 6 from J, leaving 12 bases between them. The CDR3 loop spans 14 amino acids. As DNA, the CDR3 is TGTGCCAGCAGTGAAGCTCGAACTCTTGCCGAGCAGTACGTC. Residues: CASSEARTLAEQYV.

This clonotype has only a few counts. The rearrangement links TRBV19 to TRBJ2-1, with 10 bases aligning to TRBD2. CDR3 length equals 14 residues. The germline V gene encodes CDR1 LNHDA and CDR2 SQIVND (reference sequence). V lost 5 bases, J lost 7 bases, and 5 bases stayed unmatched. CDR3 protein: CASSLGLAENEQFF. CDR3 DNA sequence: TGTGCCAGTAGTCTTGGACTAGCGGAGAATGAGCAGTTCTTC.

The J gene is TRBJ1-2, the V gene TRBV11-1; 8 bases align to TRBD1. CDR1 and CDR2 (germline): SGHAT, FQDESV (reference sequence). The V gene end was trimmed by 5 bases and the J gene end by 4 bases; junction bases not matched to a gene: 12. This CDR3 is 16 amino acids long. The CDR3 region is CASSQSRDRSVYGYTF. The CDR3 bases are TGTGCCAGCAGCCAAAGCCGGGACAGGAGCGTCTATGGCTACACCTTC.

This clonotype was seen repeatedly, ten times or more. This chain links TRBV7-2 with TRBJ2-5, with D perhaps matching TRBD1 (6 bases). The V gene lost 1 base and the J gene lost 5 bases, with 11 bases spanning the gap. Germline V gives CDR1 SGHTA, CDR2 FQGNSA. The CDR3 totals 14 residues. The CDR3 region has the DNA TGTGCCAGCAGCTTAGACGGGACACATGAGACCCAGTACTTC. Amino acids: CASSLDGTHETQYF.

This clonotype was found a few times. This rearrangement joins TRBV7-2 to TRBJ2-1; tentatively, D is TRBD2 (6 bases). The V end was cut by 8 bases, the J end by 4 bases, with 6 bases between. The CDR3 covers 11 residues. Germline V gives CDR1 SGHTA, CDR2 FQGNSA. The CDR3 sequence: CASAGYNEQFF. DNA for the CDR3: TGTGCCAGCGCGGGGTACAATGAGCAGTTCTTC.

The chain combines TRBV20-1 with TRBJ2-4; tentatively, D is TRBD2 (6 bases). V was trimmed by 7 bases and J by 10 bases, leaving 20 bases between them. Germline CDR1 and CDR2: DFQATT and SNEGSKA (reference sequence). The CDR3 extends over 13 amino acids. The CDR3 region is CSGPAQTGGIQYF. In DNA form, the CDR3 reads TGCAGTGGACCCGCCCAGACTGGGGGGATTCAGTACTTC.

The chain is built from TRBV18 and TRBJ2-7; TRBD2 might be the D (5 bases). Germline V lookup: CDR1 KGHSH, CDR2 LQKENI. Between the trimmed V and J ends, which lost 6 bases and 0 bases, there was a span of 12 bases. This CDR3 is built from 14 residues. CDR3 bases: TGTGCCAGCTCCCGGTCCGGGGACTCCTACGAGCAGTACGTC. Translated: CASSRSGDSYEQYV.

This clonotype was counted at least ten times. This chain uses TRBV6-5 with TRBJ2-6; D not resolved. CDR3 length: 15 residues. The V gene lost 3 bases and the J gene lost 0 bases, with 6 bases spanning the gap. Germline V gene sequence: CDR1 MNHEY, CDR2 SVGAGI. The CDR3, as DNA: TGTGCCAGCAGTTATCAGCTCTCTGGGGCCAACGTCCTGACTTTC. Translation: CASSYQLSGANVLTF.

The rearrangement joins TRBV3-1 to TRBJ1-2, with D unclear. CDR3 length: 15 residues. The V and J ends lost 4 bases and 0 bases respectively, with 12 bases between them. Germline assignment: CDR1 LGHDT and CDR2 YNNKEL (reference sequence). The CDR3 bases are TGTGCCAGCAGCCCTCTCGGCACTGCTAACTATGGCTACACCTTC. This encodes CASSPLGTANYGYTF.

The CDR3 loop reads CASSRLAGVYEQYF. The CDR3 DNA is TGCGCCAGCAGCCGGTTAGCGGGGGTCTACGAGCAGTACTTC. The chain employs TRBV5-1 and TRBJ2-7; TRBD2 matches at 9 bases. V was pared by 4 bases and J by 3 bases, with 5 bases of the junction left unmatched. This CDR3 contains 14 residues. CDR1 is SGHRS, CDR2 YFSETQ, per germline. The full variable domain, in which reference TRBV5-1 and TRBJ2-7 provide the parts outside the CDR3, is KAGVTQTPRYLIKTRGQQVTLSCSPISGHRSVSWYQQTPGQGLQFLFEYFSETQRNKGNFPGRFSGRQFSNSRSEMNVSTLELGDSALYLCASSRLAGVYEQYFGPGTRLTVT.

This clonotype was picked up many times. The V gene is TRBV11-2, the J gene TRBJ2-6; 7 positions agree with TRBD2. Looked up from germline, CDR1 is SGHAT and CDR2 is FQNNGV. The CDR3 sequence is 16 residues long. The junction had 4 bases not matched to a gene; V was cut back by 5 bases and J by 0 bases. CDR3 region: CASSPGGNSGANVLTF. In DNA form, the CDR3 reads TGTGCCAGCAGCCCCGGGGGGAACTCTGGGGCCAACGTCCTGACTTTC.

This clonotype has just a few counts. The chain carries TRBV20-1 and TRBJ2-1; either TRBD1 or TRBD2 may supply D (5 bases each). V was clipped by 3 bases and J by 3 bases, with 9 bases between them. The germline CDR1 and CDR2 sequences are DFQATT and SNEGSKA (reference sequence). This CDR3 contains 13 residues. The CDR3 sequence: CSAREDIYNEQFF. CDR3 DNA: TGCAGTGCTAGGGAGGACATCTACAATGAGCAGTTCTTC.

This chain uses TRBV24-1 with TRBJ1-5, with TRBD1 matching over 9 bases. The CDR3 sequence is 16 residues long. The germline CDR1 and CDR2 sequences are KGHDR and SFDVKD. The junction had 7 bases not matched to a gene; V was cut back by 3 bases and J by 5 bases. CDR3 sequence: CATSDPGTGNHQPQHF. The CDR3 DNA sequence: TGTGCCACCAGTGATCCCGGGACAGGGAACCATCAGCCCCAGCATTTT.